Here is one TCR beta chain with its context. The data derive from a study of blood T cell repertoires in COVID-19. Study in general: The United States, Italy and Spain provided the acute and convalescent COVID-19 samples.

The CDR3 covers 18 residues. J was trimmed by 7 bases and V by 2 bases; bases with no gene match: 19. Per germline, CDR1 SGHKS and CDR2 YYEKEE (reference sequence). Data came from immunoSEQ multiplex PCR; TCRdb stores just in-frame clones and leaves some out. The top ten hold approximately 8% of the sample, which has 180,000 or so clones, around 86% seen once. Input material: peripheral blood. The V and J genes are TRBV5-5 and TRBJ2-7, with TRBD2 matching 9 bases. The receptor comes from a man in his sixties with acute or convalescent COVID-19. DNA of the CDR3: TGTGCCAGCAGCTTTAATTCTCTGGCGGGAGGGCCTAGGTTAGAGCAGTACTTC. Translated: CASSFNSLAGGPRLEQYF.